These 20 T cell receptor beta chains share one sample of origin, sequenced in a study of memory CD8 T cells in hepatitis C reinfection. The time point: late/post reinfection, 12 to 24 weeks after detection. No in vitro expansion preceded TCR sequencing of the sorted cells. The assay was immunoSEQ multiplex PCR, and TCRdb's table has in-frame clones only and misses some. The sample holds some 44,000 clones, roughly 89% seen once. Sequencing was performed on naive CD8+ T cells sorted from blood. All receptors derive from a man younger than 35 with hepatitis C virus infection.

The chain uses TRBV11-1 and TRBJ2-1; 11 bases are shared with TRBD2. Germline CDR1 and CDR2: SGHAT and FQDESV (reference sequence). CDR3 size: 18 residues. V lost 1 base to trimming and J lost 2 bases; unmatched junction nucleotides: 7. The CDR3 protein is CASSLGGGTSGPYNEQFF. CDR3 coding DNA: TGTGCCAGCAGCTTAGGGGGGGGGACTAGCGGACCCTACAATGAGCAGTTCTTC.

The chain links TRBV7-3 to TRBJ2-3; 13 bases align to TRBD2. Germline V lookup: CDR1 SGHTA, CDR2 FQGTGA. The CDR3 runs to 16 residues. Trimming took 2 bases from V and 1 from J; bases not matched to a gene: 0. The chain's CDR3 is CASSLGLAGGTDTQYF. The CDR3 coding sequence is TGTGCCAGCAGCTTAGGACTAGCGGGAGGCACAGATACGCAGTATTTT.

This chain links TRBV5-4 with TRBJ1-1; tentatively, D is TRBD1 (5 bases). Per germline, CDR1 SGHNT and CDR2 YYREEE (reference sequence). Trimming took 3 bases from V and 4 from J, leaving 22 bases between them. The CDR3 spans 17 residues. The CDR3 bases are TGTGCCAGCAGCTATAATCCGGGGGGGGGACGACTCACTGAAGCTTTCTTT. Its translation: CASSYNPGGGRLTEAFF.

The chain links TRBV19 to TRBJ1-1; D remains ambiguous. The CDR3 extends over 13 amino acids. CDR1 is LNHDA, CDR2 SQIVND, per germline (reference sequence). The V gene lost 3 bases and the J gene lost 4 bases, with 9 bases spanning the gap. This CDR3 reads CASSIMGGTEAFF. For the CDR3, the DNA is TGTGCCAGTAGTATTATGGGAGGCACTGAAGCTTTCTTT.

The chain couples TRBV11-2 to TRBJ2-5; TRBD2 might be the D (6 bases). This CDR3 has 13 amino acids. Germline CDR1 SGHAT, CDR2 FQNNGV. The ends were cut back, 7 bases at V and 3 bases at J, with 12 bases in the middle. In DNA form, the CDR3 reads TGTGCCAGCAAAGAACCGGGAGAAGAGACCCAGTACTTC. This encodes CASKEPGEETQYF. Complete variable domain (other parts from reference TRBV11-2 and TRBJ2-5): EAGVAQSPRYKIIEKRQSVAFWCNPISGHATLYWYQQILGQGPKLLIQFQNNGVVDDSQLPKDRFSAERLKGVDSTLKIQPAKLEDSAVYLCASKEPGEETQYFGPGTRLLVL.

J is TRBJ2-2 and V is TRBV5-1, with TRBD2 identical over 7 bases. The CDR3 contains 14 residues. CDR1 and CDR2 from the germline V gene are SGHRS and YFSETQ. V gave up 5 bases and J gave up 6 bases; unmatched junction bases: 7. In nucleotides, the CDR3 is TGCGCCAGCAGGCGGGGGAATGATCCCGGGGAGCTGTTTTTT. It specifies CASRRGNDPGELFF.

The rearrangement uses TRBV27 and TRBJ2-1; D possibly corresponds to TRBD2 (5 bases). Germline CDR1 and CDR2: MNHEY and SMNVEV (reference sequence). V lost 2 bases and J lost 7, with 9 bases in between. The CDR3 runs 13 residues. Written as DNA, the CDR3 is TGTGCCAGCAGTTTAGCGGGTACTAATGAGCAGTTCTTC. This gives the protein CASSLAGTNEQFF.

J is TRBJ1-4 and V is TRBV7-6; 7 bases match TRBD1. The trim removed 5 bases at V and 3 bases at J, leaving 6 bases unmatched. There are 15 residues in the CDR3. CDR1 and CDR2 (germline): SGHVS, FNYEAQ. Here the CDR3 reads CASSLGRGPNEKLFF. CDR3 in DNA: TGTGCCAGCAGCCTAGGGAGGGGGCCTAATGAAAAACTGTTTTTT.

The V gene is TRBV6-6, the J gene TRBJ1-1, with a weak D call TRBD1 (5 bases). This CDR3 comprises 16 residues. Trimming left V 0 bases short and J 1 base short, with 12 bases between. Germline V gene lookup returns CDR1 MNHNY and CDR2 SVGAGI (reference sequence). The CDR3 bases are TGTGCCAGCAGTTACTCGTTGACAGAAGGGAACACTGAAGCTTTCTTT. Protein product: CASSYSLTEGNTEAFF.

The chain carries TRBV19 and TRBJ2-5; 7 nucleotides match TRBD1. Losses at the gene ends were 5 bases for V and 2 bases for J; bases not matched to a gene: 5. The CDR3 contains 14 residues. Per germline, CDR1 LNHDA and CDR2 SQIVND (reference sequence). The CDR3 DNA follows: TGTGCCAGTAGTTCCCGGGACAGTCAAGAGACCCAGTACTTC. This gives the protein CASSSRDSQETQYF.

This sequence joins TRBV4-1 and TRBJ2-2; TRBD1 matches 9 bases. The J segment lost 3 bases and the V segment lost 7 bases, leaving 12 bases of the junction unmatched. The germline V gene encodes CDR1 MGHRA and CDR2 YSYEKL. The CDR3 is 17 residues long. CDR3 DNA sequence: TGCGCCAGCACCCCACAGCGGGACAGGGTTTACACCGGGGAGCTGTTTTTT. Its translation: CASTPQRDRVYTGELFF.

DNA of the CDR3: TGTGCCAGCAGCTCTCCGGGGGGAACTAATGAAAAACTGTTTTTT. As protein: CASSSPGGTNEKLFF. The V call is TRBV7-9, the J call TRBJ1-4; maybe TRBD1 (5 bases). The V gene lost 4 bases and the J gene lost 1 base, with 10 bases spanning the gap. This CDR3 region has 15 residues. Germline V gives CDR1 SEHNR, CDR2 FQNEAQ (reference sequence). The full variable domain, its missing parts supplied by reference TRBV7-9 and TRBJ1-4, is DTGVSQNPRHKITKRGQNVTFRCDPISEHNRLYWYRQTLGQGPEFLTYFQNEAQLEKSRLLSDRFSAERPKGSFSTLEIQRTEQGDSAMYLCASSSPGGTNEKLFFGSGTQLSVL.

The CDR3, as DNA: TGTGCCAGCAGCTTGTTGGGAGGTTTGGGTTACGAGCAGTACTTC. This codes for CASSLLGGLGYEQYF. V is TRBV5-6 and J is TRBJ2-7; D may be TRBD2 (6 bases). This CDR3 spans 15 amino acids. The germline V gene has CDR1 SGHDT and CDR2 YYEEEE. Trimming pared 1 base from V and 4 bases from J, leaving 15 bases between.

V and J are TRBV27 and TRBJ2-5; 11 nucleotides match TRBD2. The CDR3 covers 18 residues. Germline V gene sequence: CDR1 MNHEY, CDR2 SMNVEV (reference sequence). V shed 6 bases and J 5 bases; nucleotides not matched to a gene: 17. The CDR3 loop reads CASSPGTSGTGAGETQYF. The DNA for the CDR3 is TGTGCCAGCAGCCCTGGGACTAGCGGTACGGGGGCGGGGGAGACCCAGTACTTC.

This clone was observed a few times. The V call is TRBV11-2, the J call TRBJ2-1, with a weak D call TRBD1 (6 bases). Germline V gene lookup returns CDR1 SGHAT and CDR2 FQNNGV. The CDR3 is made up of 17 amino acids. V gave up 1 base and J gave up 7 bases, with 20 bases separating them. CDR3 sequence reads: CASSLVGAQGLGNEQFF. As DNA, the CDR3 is TGTGCCAGCAGCTTAGTGGGAGCCCAGGGGCTTGGAAATGAGCAGTTCTTC.

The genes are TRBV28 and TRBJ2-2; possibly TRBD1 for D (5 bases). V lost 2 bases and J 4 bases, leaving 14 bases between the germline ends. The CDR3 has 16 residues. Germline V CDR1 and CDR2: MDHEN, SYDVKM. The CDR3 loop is CASSLGAGSSTGELFF. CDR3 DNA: TGTGCCAGCAGTTTAGGGGCAGGGTCAAGCACCGGGGAGCTGTTTTTT. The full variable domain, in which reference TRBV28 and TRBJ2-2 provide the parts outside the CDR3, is DVKVTQSSRYLVKRTGEKVFLECVQDMDHENMFWYRQDPGLGLRLIYFSYDVKMKEKGDIPEGYSVSREKKERFSLILESASTNQTSMYLCASSLGAGSSTGELFFGEGSRLTVL.

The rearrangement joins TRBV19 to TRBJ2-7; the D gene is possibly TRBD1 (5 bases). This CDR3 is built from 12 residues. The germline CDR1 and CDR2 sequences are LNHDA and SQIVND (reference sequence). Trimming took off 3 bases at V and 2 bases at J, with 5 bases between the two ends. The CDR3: CASSMTAYEQYF. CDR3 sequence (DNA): TGTGCCAGTAGTATGACAGCCTACGAGCAGTACTTC. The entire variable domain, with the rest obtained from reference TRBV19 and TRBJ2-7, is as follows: DGGITQSPKYLFRKEGQNVTLSCEQNLNHDAMYWYRQDPGQGLRLIYYSQIVNDFQKGDIAEGYSVSREKKESFPLTVTSAQKNPTAFYLCASSMTAYEQYFGPGTRLTVT.

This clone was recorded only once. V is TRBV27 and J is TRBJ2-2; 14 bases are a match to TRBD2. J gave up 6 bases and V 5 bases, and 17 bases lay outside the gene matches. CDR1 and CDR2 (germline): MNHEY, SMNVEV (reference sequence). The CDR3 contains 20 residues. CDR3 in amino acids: CASSPWLGGTSGRGSGELFF. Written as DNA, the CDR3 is TGTGCCAGCAGTCCATGGCTTGGGGGGACTAGCGGGAGAGGTTCCGGGGAGCTGTTTTTT.

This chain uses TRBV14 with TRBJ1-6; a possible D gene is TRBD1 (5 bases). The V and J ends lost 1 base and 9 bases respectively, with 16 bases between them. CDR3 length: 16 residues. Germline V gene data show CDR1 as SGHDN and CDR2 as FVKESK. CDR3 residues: CASSQVVGGSASPLHF. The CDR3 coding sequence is TGTGCCAGCAGCCAAGTAGTGGGGGGGAGTGCTTCACCCCTCCACTTT.

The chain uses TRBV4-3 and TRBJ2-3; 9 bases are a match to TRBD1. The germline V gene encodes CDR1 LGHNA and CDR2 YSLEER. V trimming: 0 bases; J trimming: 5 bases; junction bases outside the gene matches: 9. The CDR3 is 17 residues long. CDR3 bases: TGCGCCAGCAGCCAAGAAACACCGGGACAGGGAGAAGATACGCAGTATTTT. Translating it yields CASSQETPGQGEDTQYF.